Listed below are T cell receptor beta chains from one sample, sequenced in a study of T-cell memory formation after mild COVID-19. Via MiXCR, TCRdb re-called the 5' RACE reads, giving one row per CDR3 protein. The data hold around 110,000 distinct CDR3 sequences, with over 15% observed a single time. Sequencing was performed on PBMCs or a T cell subset sorted from them (not recorded which). The receptors were sampled from an adult woman who had mild COVID-19 (a few samples of this study predate the infection). Cell type and time point are not known. CDR3s include the opening cysteine and the closing phenylalanine or tryptophan. The order of the fields is clone size, D gene, J gene, V gene, CDR3 DNA, CDR3 protein. The D gene is left open where the match is weak. A clone size is listed for some rows: how often the clone was seen (once, few, many), or a class if it is expanded.

- | TRBD2 | TRBJ2-7 | TRBV4-1 | TGCGCCAGCAGCCAAGATATCGGCGGGGGGACCGAGCAGTACTTC | CASSQDIGGGTEQYF
- | - | TRBJ2-3 | TRBV4-1 | TGCGCCAGCAGCCCACGGGCCTCGCCAGATACGCAGTATTTT | CASSPRASPDTQYF
- | TRBD1 | TRBJ1-5 | TRBV20-1 | TGCAGTGCTAGAGGGGTTGGGACAGGGTCTCATCAGCCCCAGCATTTT | CSARGVGTGSHQPQHF
few | TRBD1 | TRBJ1-2 | TRBV7-8 | TGTGCCAGCAGCTTACTGGGGGGACAGGGCTCATTCGGGGCCAATGGCTACACCTTC | CASSLLGGQGSFGANGYTF
few | - | TRBJ2-2 | TRBV5-1 | TGCGCCAGCAGCTTCACTCCGAACACCGGGGAGCTGTTTTTT | CASSFTPNTGELFF
few | - | TRBJ1-2 | TRBV7-9 | TGTGCCAGCAGCGTGTTGGGGGAGGGCTACACCTTC | CASSVLGEGYTF
- | - | TRBJ2-6 | TRBV7-9 | TGTGCCAGCAGCTTACCTGGCTCTAGCGAGTTCGCTGGGGCCAACGTCCTGACTTTC | CASSLPGSSEFAGANVLTF
many | TRBD2 | TRBJ2-1 | TRBV4-3 | TGCGCCAGCAGCCAAGACCGAGCGGGAGGAATAAATGAGCAGTTCTTC | CASSQDRAGGINEQFF
- | - | TRBJ1-1 | TRBV2 | TGTGCCAGCAGTGGATTAGAGATTGAAGCTTTCTTT | CASSGLEIEAFF
few | TRBD2 | TRBJ2-2 | TRBV20-1 | TGCAGTGCTGGTAGAGAGTATAGCGGGAGCTTTGGCACCGGGGAGCTGTTTTTT | CSAGREYSGSFGTGELFF
- | - | TRBJ2-7 | TRBV5-1 | TGCGCCAGCAGCCTGTTCCGGGATAGCTCCTACGAGCAGTACTTC | CASSLFRDSSYEQYF
few | TRBD1 | TRBJ1-2 | TRBV29-1 | TGCAGCGTCCCGGACAGGGGACTAGACTATGGCTACACCTTC | CSVPDRGLDYGYTF
few | - | TRBJ1-1 | TRBV12-3/TRBV12-4 | TGTGCCAGCACTCTGAACACTGAAGCTTTCTTT | CASTLNTEAFF
- | - | TRBJ2-1 | TRBV2 | TGTGCCAGCAGGGAGACGGAGCGGAGCAGCTCCTACAATGAGCAGTTCTTC | CASRETERSSSYNEQFF
- | - | TRBJ1-1 | TRBV27 | TGTGCCACCCGGTCGAGCACTGAAGCTTTCTTT | CATRSSTEAFF
- | - | TRBJ1-5 | TRBV6-5 | TGTGCCAGCAGGTCTGGGGGTCAGCCCCAGCATTTT | CASRSGGQPQHF
- | TRBD2 | TRBJ2-1 | TRBV30 | TGTGCCTGGAGTCGGGGGGGCCTGGATGAGCAGTTCTTC | CAWSRGGLDEQFF
few | - | TRBJ1-4 | TRBV5-5 | TGTGCCAGCAGCTCTATCACCGCAACTAATGAAAAACTGTTTTTT | CASSSITATNEKLFF
- | - | TRBJ2-3 | TRBV3-1 | TGTGCCAGCAGCCAAGAGAGGGGGATGGGCACAGATACGCAGTATTTT | CASSQERGMGTDTQYF
- | - | TRBJ1-2 | TRBV12-3/TRBV12-4 | TGTGCCAGCAGCTCTGAGACGACAGGATGGGACTATGGCTACACCTTC | CASSSETTGWDYGYTF
few | - | TRBJ2-1 | TRBV18 | TGTGCCAGCTCAGACGAGAGCTCCTACAATGAGCAGTTCTTC | CASSDESSYNEQFF
few | - | TRBJ2-2 | TRBV7-6 | TGTGCCAGCAGATCCTTGAACACCGGGGAGCTGTTTTTT | CASRSLNTGELFF
few | - | TRBJ2-7 | TRBV12-3/TRBV12-4 | TGTGCCAGCAGTTACCTCGGTTCAGCCACCTACGAGCAGTACTTC | CASSYLGSATYEQYF
few | TRBD2 | TRBJ2-1 | TRBV6-6 | TGTGCCAGCAGTTACTCCTTGGGGACTAGCGGATTCTACAATGAGCAGTTCTTC | CASSYSLGTSGFYNEQFF
- | - | TRBJ2-7 | TRBV3-1 | TGTGCCAGCAGCGGCGGGGACCGATTTGAGCAGTACTTC | CASSGGDRFEQYF